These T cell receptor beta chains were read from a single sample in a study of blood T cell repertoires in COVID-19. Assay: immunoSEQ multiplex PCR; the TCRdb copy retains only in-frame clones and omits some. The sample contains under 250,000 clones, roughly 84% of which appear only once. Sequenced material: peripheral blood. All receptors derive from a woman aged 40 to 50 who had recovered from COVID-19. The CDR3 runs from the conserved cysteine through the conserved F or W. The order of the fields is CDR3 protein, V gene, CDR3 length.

CDR3 protein: CASSELAGGPGELFF
V gene: TRBV2
CDR3 length: 15

CDR3 protein: CAWTSWESYEQYF
V gene: TRBV30
CDR3 length: 13

CDR3 protein: CASSPRLEVNTEAFF
V gene: TRBV7-9
CDR3 length: 15

CDR3 protein: CASSEDRDYEQYF
V gene: TRBV9
CDR3 length: 13

CDR3 protein: CATSRDPGGDTQYF
V gene: TRBV15
CDR3 length: 14

CDR3 protein: CASTLTGVVEAFF
V gene: TRBV25-1
CDR3 length: 13

CDR3 protein: CASSVRDRAYEQYF
V gene: TRBV5-1
CDR3 length: 14

CDR3 protein: CASSPTLGTGAVGAQYF
V gene: TRBV27
CDR3 length: 17

CDR3 protein: CASSLGLAVQETQYF
V gene: TRBV5-4
CDR3 length: 15

CDR3 protein: CASSLEGTRTYEQYF
V gene: TRBV27
CDR3 length: 15

CDR3 protein: CASSLAIGTGVFRDTEAFF
V gene: TRBV5-1
CDR3 length: 19

CDR3 protein: CASSEASGGGTEAFF
V gene: TRBV2
CDR3 length: 15

CDR3 protein: CASSLTSGGINEQFF
V gene: TRBV5-1
CDR3 length: 15

CDR3 protein: CASSVVAGPGELFF
V gene: TRBV9
CDR3 length: 14

CDR3 protein: CASSLTSLWQGSTGELFF
V gene: TRBV5-1
CDR3 length: 18

CDR3 protein: CASSENFEMNTEAFF
V gene: TRBV2
CDR3 length: 15

CDR3 protein: CAWSSQGAGEKLFF
V gene: TRBV30
CDR3 length: 14

CDR3 protein: CASSSITSGGGTDTQYF
V gene: TRBV7-6
CDR3 length: 17

CDR3 protein: CASSSRDRGIYEQYF
V gene: TRBV13
CDR3 length: 15

CDR3 protein: CASSSLTSYNEQFF
V gene: TRBV13
CDR3 length: 14

CDR3 protein: CASKIGTGSEKLFF
V gene: TRBV6-5
CDR3 length: 14

CDR3 protein: CASSIAGDYGYTF
V gene: TRBV19
CDR3 length: 13

CDR3 protein: CAISESGVNEQFF
V gene: TRBV10-3
CDR3 length: 13

CDR3 protein: CASSTGTGSSGNTIYF
V gene: TRBV9
CDR3 length: 16

CDR3 protein: CASSPKWGTGVTEAFF
V gene: TRBV5-4
CDR3 length: 16

CDR3 protein: CASGRGGPNEKLFF
V gene: TRBV19
CDR3 length: 14

CDR3 protein: CASSHHRGLLRSYNSPLHF
V gene: TRBV7-6
CDR3 length: 19

CDR3 protein: CATAGTENEKLFF
V gene: TRBV24-1
CDR3 length: 13

CDR3 protein: CASSALAGADEQFF
V gene: TRBV7-8
CDR3 length: 14

CDR3 protein: CSVEGNSPGNTEAFF
V gene: TRBV29-1
CDR3 length: 15

CDR3 protein: CASSPEERVRGQEGNTIYF
V gene: TRBV23-1
CDR3 length: 19

CDR3 protein: CASKDKNTEAFF
V gene: TRBV27
CDR3 length: 12

CDR3 protein: CASSPGGMNTEAFF
V gene: TRBV18
CDR3 length: 14

CDR3 protein: CASSQDTRVGTEAFF
V gene: TRBV4-2
CDR3 length: 15

CDR3 protein: CASSPPSATNEKLFF
V gene: TRBV18
CDR3 length: 15

CDR3 protein: CASSDAAGSKTQYF
V gene: TRBV2
CDR3 length: 14

CDR3 protein: CASSQGGGGAIRNTIYF
V gene: TRBV3-1/TRBV3-2
CDR3 length: 17

CDR3 protein: CAVERPGMVGEQFF
V gene: TRBV11-3
CDR3 length: 14

CDR3 protein: CASSEGAGTEAFF
V gene: TRBV2
CDR3 length: 13

CDR3 protein: CASSGTGGRRDQYF
V gene: TRBV5-6
CDR3 length: 14

CDR3 protein: CASSLIQGRGYTF
V gene: TRBV28
CDR3 length: 13